This T cell receptor (beta chain) originates from a study of regulatory T cells in long-lasting Graves disease (dated by TCRdb to 2020 to 2022). About the full investigation: Patients with newly diagnosed Graves' disease had been on antithyroid drugs for under 3 months. Peripheral blood TCR sequencing and RNA sequencing compared persistent Graves' disease patients with newly diagnosed Graves' disease patients. The study was registered as a clinical trial and conducted in China. TCR sequencing covered approximately 13 persistent and 20 newly diagnosed Graves' disease patients, approximately 33 samples in total. General study outcomes and caveats: Only the TCR beta chain was sequenced and analyzed. Preferential use of TRBV28, TRBJ1-2 and TRBJ2-5 was observed in persistent disease, whereas TRBV20-1 and TRBJ2-1 were favored in newly diagnosed disease. Persistent Graves' disease patients showed lower TCR Shannon entropy and fewer highly expanded clones than newly diagnosed patients, suggesting clonal expansion. As a limitation, the authors acknowledged that the small sample size may reduce accuracy. More public clonotypes were shared among persistent patients (2,741) than among newly diagnosed patients (roughly 1,000). Peripheral blood alone was examined, since thyroid tissue, which constituted the primary lesion, could not be accessed.

CDR1 and CDR2 were assigned from the germline V gene as MDHEN and SYDVKM. Reading from cysteine to phenylalanine, the CDR3 counts 17 amino acids. Only the CDR3 region is kept as DNA, spanning 51 bases read in frame from base 1. V is cut back by 2 bases and J by 4 bases, with 7 bases in the junction unmatched. Libraries were prepared through multiplex PCR. The reads were generated on an Illumina HiSeq 4000. To build TCR beta libraries, CDR3 regions were amplified by Arm-PCR using iRepertoire HTBI primers. Before sequencing, the PCR products went through gel purification. As for how the authors treated the data: Across samples, about 64 TRBV and 13 to 15 TRBJ segments were identified and used for gene usage analysis of CDR3 amino acid clonotypes. COPE and FqMerger were used to merge filtered high-quality paired reads into contigs. BLAST was used to align contigs to the IMGT TRBV, TRBD and TRBJ reference genes, and CDR3 was defined following IMGT. Highly expanded clones were defined as clonotypes with a frequency above 0.1%. Repertoire diversity was measured by Shannon entropy, and V-J evenness by the Gini coefficient. Clonotypes shared by more than one individual were considered public. TCRdb reanalyzed the raw reads on its own, using fastp at Q25 for trimming and MiXCR for clone calling, and kept in-frame beta chains. Rows merge per CDR3 protein into single entries with the most common DNA and genes. Here the V and J calls rest on TCRdb's processing, not on the authors' analysis. For this sample there are 350,000 to 400,000 distinct CDR3 sequences; around 15% appear just once. The ten largest clones add up to 22% of the sample.

Turning to this clonotype: It has no known antigen specificity. The input lacks base qualities; no much larger clone sits a single base away.

The time point label of this sample denotes: newly diagnosed GD, antithyroid drugs for less than 3 months. For both TCR sequencing and RNA sequencing, RNA was extracted from PBMCs in TRIzol. The diagnosis of Graves' disease was made according to American Thyroid Association guidelines. Recruitment of patients was carried out at an endocrinology department in Xi'an, China. From each patient, 7.5 to 10 milliliters of peripheral blood was collected into an EDTA anticoagulant tube. Ficoll Paque Plus density gradient separation was used to isolate PBMCs, and no additional T cell sorting was done. RNA quality was checked with an Agilent 2100 Bioanalyzer and agarose gel, and concentration with a NanoDrop 2000.

This TCR was sampled from a female donor with Graves disease. Here the chain combines TRBV28 and TRBJ2-6; 8 bases in between match TRBD1. Sample: peripheral blood mononuclear cells (PBMCs), taken at new diagnosis, from a patient treated with antithyroid drugs. The CDR3 here reads CASSLVFRGPGANVLTF. At the DNA level, the sequence is TGTGCCAGCAGTTTAGTGTTCAGGGGGCCCGGGGCCAACGTCCTGACTTTC.